One sample yielded the 19 T cell receptor beta chains listed below, sequenced in a study of control samples from healthy donors and cancer patients. Sequencing was performed with immunoSEQ multiplex PCR; in TCRdb, only in-frame clones are kept and a portion is missing. The data show around 140,000 clones, about 91% seen once. The sample consisted of blood. These receptors came from a young man in good health.

This clone was seen a single time. The DNA of the CDR3 is TGTGCCATCAGTGACCCAACAGGGTGGGATGGGGATGAGCAGTTCTTC. It is translated as CAISDPTGWDGDEQFF. V and J are TRBV10-3 and TRBJ2-1; D might be TRBD1 (6 bases). CDR3 size: 16 residues. Trimming removed 3 bases at V and 8 bases at J, with 20 bases between. CDR1 and CDR2 from the germline V gene are ENHRY and SYGVKD.

This chain joins TRBV6-2 or TRBV6-3 and TRBJ2-2; 7 nucleotides align to TRBD1. The CDR3 runs to 12 residues. Per germline, CDR1 MNHEY and CDR2 SVGEGT. V was clipped by 6 bases and J by 6 bases; unmatched bases: 1. Written as DNA, the CDR3 is TGTGCCAGCAGCACAGGGGCCGGGGAGCTGTTTTTT. It yields the protein CASSTGAGELFF.

The chain is built from TRBV28 and TRBJ1-2; 8 positions match TRBD1. CDR1 MDHEN and CDR2 SYDVKM come from the germline V gene. Losses at the gene ends were 3 bases for V and 2 bases for J; bases not matched to a gene: 8. The CDR3 spans 16 residues. CDR3 coding DNA: TGTGCCAGCAGTTTCGCGGGACAGGCGACAAACTATGGCTACACCTTC. Its translation: CASSFAGQATNYGYTF.

This clone was observed a single time. The genes are TRBV19 and TRBJ2-5; D possibly matches TRBD1 or TRBD2 (6 bases each). The CDR3 is 16 amino acids. The V gene lost 5 bases and the J gene lost 4 bases, with 20 bases spanning the gap. Germline V gene sequence: CDR1 LNHDA, CDR2 SQIVND (reference sequence). CDR3 sequence reads: CASSAGGALGSETQYF. The CDR3 nucleotides read TGTGCCAGTAGTGCCGGGGGCGCGCTGGGTTCAGAGACCCAGTACTTC.

This clone was observed a single time. The chain is built from TRBV13 and TRBJ1-4; 7 bases match TRBD1. V lost 5 bases, J lost 3 bases, and 6 bases stayed unmatched. CDR1 and CDR2 (germline): PRHDT, FYEKMQ (reference sequence). This CDR3 contains 15 residues. The CDR3 protein is CASSKFGTANEKLFF. The CDR3 DNA reads as TGTGCCAGCAGCAAATTCGGGACAGCTAATGAAAAACTGTTTTTT.

The chain uses TRBV5-4 and TRBJ2-4; D is uncertain. The CDR3 sequence is 16 residues long. With 0 bases removed from V and 0 bases from J, the gap between germline ends came to 10 bases. The germline V gene encodes CDR1 SGHNT and CDR2 YYREEE (reference sequence). Here the CDR3 reads CASSLGDPLAKNIQYF. In nucleotides, the CDR3 is TGTGCCAGCAGCTTGGGGGATCCCCTAGCCAAAAACATTCAGTACTTC.

This chain joins TRBV30 and TRBJ2-2, with D tentatively TRBD2 (6 bases). This CDR3 comprises 13 residues. Germline V gene data show CDR1 as GTSNPN and CDR2 as SVGIG (reference sequence). The V end was cut by 4 bases, the J end by 7 bases, with 13 bases between. The chain's CDR3 is CAWTGVRGGELFF. The CDR3 DNA follows: TGTGCCTGGACGGGTGTGCGGGGCGGGGAGCTGTTTTTT.

The V gene is TRBV28, the J gene TRBJ1-5, with 8 positions matching TRBD1. The germline gives CDR1 MDHEN, CDR2 SYDVKM. V lost 8 bases to trimming and J lost 5 bases; unmatched junction nucleotides: 5. The CDR3 sequence is 13 residues long. The CDR3 spells CASYTGGHQPQHF. The CDR3 DNA reads TGTGCCAGCTACACAGGGGGACATCAGCCCCAGCATTTT.

The genes are TRBV6-5 and TRBJ1-1; 8 bases match TRBD1. The length of the CDR3 is 14 residues. The junction had 4 bases not matched to a gene; V was cut back by 5 bases and J by 2 bases. Germline V lookup: CDR1 MNHEY, CDR2 SVGAGI. CDR3 sequence (DNA): TGTGCCAGCAGTCCTGACAGGGGAAACACTGAAGCTTTCTTT. Protein sequence: CASSPDRGNTEAFF.

The rearrangement uses TRBV11-2 and TRBJ2-3, with D possibly being TRBD2 (5 bases). Germline loops: CDR1 SGHAT, CDR2 FQNNGV. The CDR3 loop spans 16 amino acids. V shed 1 base and J shed 2 bases, with 13 bases lying between them. The CDR3 nucleotides are TGTGCCAGCAGCTTAGCCGCCGGGGTTACCACAGATACGCAGTATTTT. This gives the protein CASSLAAGVTTDTQYF. The full variable domain, rest sourced from reference TRBV11-2 and TRBJ2-3, is EAGVAQSPRYKIIEKRQSVAFWCNPISGHATLYWYQQILGQGPKLLIQFQNNGVVDDSQLPKDRFSAERLKGVDSTLKIQPAKLEDSAVYLCASSLAAGVTTDTQYFGPGTRLTVL.

The chain is built from TRBV15 and TRBJ2-7; TRBD1 agrees at 7 bases. V shed 4 bases and J 7 bases; nucleotides not matched to a gene: 7. The germline V gene has CDR1 LNHNV and CDR2 YYDKDF (reference sequence). This CDR3 has 13 amino acids. CDR3 DNA sequence: TGTGCCACCAGCATGTGGACAGGCCTGGAGCAGTACTTC. Amino acids: CATSMWTGLEQYF.

The V and J genes are TRBV19 and TRBJ2-2; tentatively, D is TRBD1 or TRBD2 (5 bases each). The CDR3 spans 17 residues. Per germline, CDR1 LNHDA and CDR2 SQIVND (reference sequence). V was clipped by 1 base and J by 3 bases, with 15 bases between them. The CDR3 here is CASSIGGVAEDTGELFF. CDR3 bases: TGTGCCAGTAGTATAGGAGGGGTCGCTGAGGACACCGGGGAGCTGTTTTTT.

V gene TRBV5-1 combines with J gene TRBJ1-2, with D perhaps TRBD1 (5 bases). Between the trimmed V and J ends, which lost 2 bases and 0 bases, there was a span of 14 bases. Germline CDR1 is SGHRS and CDR2 is YFSETQ. The CDR3 spans 16 residues. This chain's CDR3 is CASSFYVEGPNYGYTF. In DNA form, the CDR3 reads TGCGCCAGCAGCTTTTATGTCGAGGGGCCTAACTATGGCTACACCTTC.

The V and J genes are TRBV24-1 and TRBJ1-2; maybe TRBD1 (6 bases). V lost 7 bases and J 5 bases, leaving 34 bases between the germline ends. The CDR3 contains 20 residues. Germline V gene data show CDR1 as KGHDR and CDR2 as SFDVKD. The CDR3: CATRNASEHSGEQGKYGYTF. In DNA, the CDR3 is TGTGCCACCAGAAACGCGAGCGAACACTCCGGGGAACAGGGTAAGTATGGCTACACCTTC.

This chain links TRBV7-9 with TRBJ2-3; D call uncertain. Germline CDR1 reads SEHNR; CDR2 reads FQNEAQ (reference sequence). Trimming shortened V by 1 base and J by 0 bases, and 8 bases separated the two germline ends. CDR3 length: 15 amino acids. The CDR3 spells CASSLGQTSTDTQYF. The CDR3 DNA is TGTGCCAGCAGCTTAGGCCAGACTAGCACAGATACGCAGTATTTT.

The chain is built from TRBV14 and TRBJ1-1; D gene unclear. This CDR3 has 13 residues. V gave up 5 bases and J gave up 1 base, with 8 bases separating them. Germline CDR1 and CDR2: SGHDN and FVKESK. The CDR3 DNA is TGTGCCAGCAGCATGTCCTGGAACACTGAAGCTTTCTTT. Translated: CASSMSWNTEAFF.

This CDR3 is CASSQEQWGYQPQHF. As DNA, the CDR3 is TGCGCCAGCAGCCAAGAACAATGGGGCTATCAGCCCCAGCATTTT. The rearrangement uses TRBV4-1 and TRBJ1-5; the D gene is possibly TRBD1 (5 bases). The V gene's germline CDR1 is MGHRA and CDR2 YSYEKL. V was cut by 0 bases and J by 5 bases, with 11 bases left in between. CDR3 length: 15 amino acids.

This clone was detected once. The rearrangement uses TRBV28 and TRBJ1-2; 7 bases are a match to TRBD1. Germline CDR1 and CDR2: MDHEN and SYDVKM. V gave up 8 bases and J gave up 5 bases; unmatched junction bases: 14. The CDR3 runs 15 residues. CDR3 in DNA: TGTGCCAGCCTAAGCACCAGGGGGATGACTTATGGCTACACCTTC. It translates to CASLSTRGMTYGYTF.

This clone was detected only once. The CDR3: CASSPGTARVDTQYF. For the CDR3, the DNA is TGTGCCAGCAGCCCCGGGACGGCGCGGGTAGATACGCAGTATTTT. This sequence joins TRBV9 and TRBJ2-3, with D perhaps assigned TRBD1 or TRBD2 (5 bases each). The CDR3 runs 15 residues. V was pared by 4 bases and J by 5 bases, with 17 bases between. CDR1 is SGDLS and CDR2 is YYNGEE in the germline V gene. The full variable domain, in which reference TRBV9 and TRBJ2-3 provide the parts outside the CDR3, is DSGVTQTPKHLITATGQRVTLRCSPRSGDLSVYWYQQSLDQGLQFLIQYYNGEERAKGNILERFSAQQFPDLHSELNLSSLELGDSALYFCASSPGTARVDTQYFGPGTRLTVL.